These 5 T cell receptor beta chains were sequenced from one sample in a study of blood T cell repertoires in COVID-19. Sequenced by immunoSEQ multiplex PCR; TCRdb stores in-frame clones only, minus some. Of around 320,000 clones listed, roughly 89% are singletons. Sequenced: PBMCs or T cells enriched from blood (not recorded which). The receptor set was obtained from a woman between 50 and 59 years old who had been exposed to COVID-19.

The chain combines TRBV5-1 with TRBJ1-1, with D perhaps matching TRBD1 (6 bases). V lost 0 bases and J lost 0, with 9 bases in between. CDR1 is SGHRS, CDR2 YFSETQ, per germline. The length of the CDR3 is 15 residues. In DNA form, the CDR3 reads TGCGCCAGCAGCTTGGGGGGGACAATGAACACTGAAGCTTTCTTT. Its protein is CASSLGGTMNTEAFF.

The rearrangement uses TRBV19 and TRBJ2-7, with D uncertain. The CDR3 has 14 residues. V lost 3 bases and J 0 bases, leaving 9 bases between the germline ends. Germline V gives CDR1 LNHDA, CDR2 SQIVND (reference sequence). The CDR3 sequence is CASSISGHSYEQYF. CDR3 nucleotide sequence: TGTGCCAGTAGTATCTCAGGCCACTCCTACGAGCAGTACTTC.

This rearrangement joins TRBV11-1 to TRBJ1-1; the D is unclear. CDR1 SGHAT and CDR2 FQDESV come from the germline V gene (reference sequence). The V end was cut by 2 bases, the J end by 5 bases, with 9 bases between. The CDR3 is 13 residues long. CDR3 region: CASSLIRETEAFF. CDR3 coding DNA: TGTGCCAGCAGCTTAATAAGAGAAACTGAAGCTTTCTTT.

The chain uses TRBV5-4 and TRBJ1-2; D is unclear. V lost 6 bases, J lost 4 bases, and 16 bases lay in between. Germline V gives CDR1 SGHNT, CDR2 YYREEE (reference sequence). This CDR3 has 14 amino acids. The CDR3 sequence: CASTPEVAFYGYTF. CDR3 in DNA: TGTGCCAGCACCCCCGAGGTAGCTTTCTATGGCTACACCTTC.

The J gene is TRBJ2-2, the V gene TRBV5-1; 14 bases are shared with TRBD2. The CDR3 has 18 amino acids. J lost 2 bases, V lost 2 bases, and 5 bases had no gene match. Per the germline V gene, CDR1 is SGHRS and CDR2 is YFSETQ. The CDR3 bases are TGCGCCAGCAGCTTCGGACTAGCGGGGGGCCTAAACACCGGGGAGCTGTTTTTT. Its translation: CASSFGLAGGLNTGELFF.